A selection of T cell receptor beta chains follows, all from one sample in a study of T cells in Graves' hyperthyroidism and ophthalmopathy. TCRdb re-analysed the multiplex PCR reads in MiXCR, keeping a single row per CDR3 protein. The table has hundreds of thousands of distinct CDR3 sequences, roughly 15% seen once. The sequenced material came from blood. These TCRs come from a man in his late teens or twenties with Graves' ophthalmopathy. The CDR3 runs from the conserved cysteine through the conserved F or W. Clone size appears in some rows only: once, few, many, or a class for an expanded clone.

cdr3_aa: CASSWGGFGDNEQFF
clone_size: NA
j_call: TRBJ2-1
v_call: TRBV7-9

cdr3_aa: CATSRSPGQGIADTQYF
clone_size: many
j_call: TRBJ2-3
v_call: TRBV15

cdr3_aa: CAISLEGYNQPQHF
clone_size: few
j_call: TRBJ1-5
v_call: TRBV10-3

cdr3_aa: CARRGPQETQYF
clone_size: many
j_call: TRBJ2-5
v_call: TRBV2

cdr3_aa: CATSDHQGSDTQYF
clone_size: many
j_call: TRBJ2-3
v_call: TRBV24-1

cdr3_aa: CASSLDGTGRGYTF
clone_size: many
j_call: TRBJ1-2
v_call: TRBV5-1

cdr3_aa: CAWSVLSGEQYF
clone_size: many
j_call: TRBJ2-7
v_call: TRBV30

cdr3_aa: CASSQPGTRGELFF
clone_size: NA
j_call: TRBJ2-2
v_call: TRBV3-1

cdr3_aa: CAISPSAGQGYGYTF
clone_size: many
j_call: TRBJ1-2
v_call: TRBV10-3

cdr3_aa: CASSDRTSGGSYEQYF
clone_size: many
j_call: TRBJ2-7
v_call: TRBV10-2

cdr3_aa: CASSPLTGMDTEAFF
clone_size: NA
j_call: TRBJ1-1
v_call: TRBV14

cdr3_aa: CASSLAGSGGSSYNSPLHF
clone_size: NA
j_call: TRBJ1-6
v_call: TRBV7-8

cdr3_aa: CASSYAGSPVATGELFF
clone_size: few
j_call: TRBJ2-2
v_call: TRBV28

cdr3_aa: CASSLGHSGEGGSQPQHF
clone_size: many
j_call: TRBJ1-5
v_call: TRBV5-1

cdr3_aa: CASSRLAETQYF
clone_size: NA
j_call: TRBJ2-5
v_call: TRBV3-1

cdr3_aa: CASSQDRWMNTEAFF
clone_size: many
j_call: TRBJ1-1
v_call: TRBV4-1

cdr3_aa: CASSQDKGAGTEAFF
clone_size: NA
j_call: TRBJ1-1
v_call: TRBV3-1

cdr3_aa: CARSSMQRFGNTIYF
clone_size: NA
j_call: TRBJ1-3
v_call: TRBV19

cdr3_aa: CASRGGGYQPQHF
clone_size: NA
j_call: TRBJ1-5
v_call: TRBV2

cdr3_aa: CASSLRREERAFF
clone_size: many
j_call: TRBJ1-1
v_call: TRBV5-8

cdr3_aa: CASTGTGSEKLFF
clone_size: NA
j_call: TRBJ1-4
v_call: TRBV19

cdr3_aa: CASSYSGQGEGETQYF
clone_size: many
j_call: TRBJ2-5
v_call: TRBV6-1

cdr3_aa: CAIGGANSGANVLTF
clone_size: NA
j_call: TRBJ2-6
v_call: TRBV10-3

cdr3_aa: CSVAILAGGVNIQYF
clone_size: NA
j_call: TRBJ2-4
v_call: TRBV29-1

cdr3_aa: CAIRETDTQYF
clone_size: many
j_call: TRBJ2-3
v_call: TRBV10-3

cdr3_aa: CASSQEAYSTDTQYF
clone_size: few
j_call: TRBJ2-3
v_call: TRBV4-2

cdr3_aa: CASGSETQYF
clone_size: NA
j_call: TRBJ2-5
v_call: TRBV9

cdr3_aa: CASRKFRDSPLHF
clone_size: NA
j_call: TRBJ1-6
v_call: TRBV6-1

cdr3_aa: CASSYDTEAFF
clone_size: NA
j_call: TRBJ1-1
v_call: TRBV6-9

cdr3_aa: CASSSGTVSYNEQFF
clone_size: few
j_call: TRBJ2-1
v_call: TRBV5-1

cdr3_aa: CASSSRQRARGYTEAFF
clone_size: many
j_call: TRBJ1-1
v_call: TRBV11-2

cdr3_aa: CRPQGGTEAFF
clone_size: many
j_call: TRBJ1-1
v_call: TRBV20-1

cdr3_aa: CASSYEGAGYEQYF
clone_size: NA
j_call: TRBJ2-7
v_call: TRBV7-9

cdr3_aa: CSASSGSDTGELFF
clone_size: many
j_call: TRBJ2-2
v_call: TRBV20-1

cdr3_aa: CASRSGLLQETQYF
clone_size: many
j_call: TRBJ2-5
v_call: TRBV7-9

cdr3_aa: CASAGLINEQFF
clone_size: few
j_call: TRBJ2-1
v_call: TRBV6-1

cdr3_aa: CASSHGLASNEQFF
clone_size: many
j_call: TRBJ2-1
v_call: TRBV6-2/TRBV6-3

cdr3_aa: CASSTDRQGASHEQYF
clone_size: few
j_call: TRBJ2-7
v_call: TRBV19

cdr3_aa: CSARPSGREETQYF
clone_size: NA
j_call: TRBJ2-5
v_call: TRBV20-1

cdr3_aa: CAWRPRDYNSPLHF
clone_size: many
j_call: TRBJ1-6
v_call: TRBV30

cdr3_aa: CASSQLGAEKLFF
clone_size: NA
j_call: TRBJ1-4
v_call: TRBV3-1

cdr3_aa: CSAADFQTQYF
clone_size: many
j_call: TRBJ2-5
v_call: TRBV20-1

cdr3_aa: CASSWTSGASTDTQYF
clone_size: few
j_call: TRBJ2-3
v_call: TRBV6-9

cdr3_aa: CASSIRSRGEIGYEQYF
clone_size: NA
j_call: TRBJ2-7
v_call: TRBV19

cdr3_aa: CASSYIAGTSAQYF
clone_size: NA
j_call: TRBJ2-3
v_call: TRBV7-3

cdr3_aa: CASSQLGKEGLYEQYF
clone_size: NA
j_call: TRBJ2-7
v_call: TRBV13

cdr3_aa: CAWSRGQGYQETQYF
clone_size: few
j_call: TRBJ2-5
v_call: TRBV30

cdr3_aa: CASRRRASGNTIYF
clone_size: many
j_call: TRBJ1-3
v_call: TRBV7-2

cdr3_aa: CAISELLAGAPDTQSF
clone_size: NA
j_call: TRBJ2-3
v_call: TRBV10-3

cdr3_aa: CASSSPGGRWKVF
clone_size: few
j_call: TRBJ1-1
v_call: TRBV12-3/TRBV12-4

cdr3_aa: CASSEANAVYTF
clone_size: many
j_call: TRBJ1-2
v_call: TRBV2

cdr3_aa: CATSRDNGAGNTIYF
clone_size: few
j_call: TRBJ1-3
v_call: TRBV15

cdr3_aa: CASSFYTWEQETQYF
clone_size: many
j_call: TRBJ2-5
v_call: TRBV5-6